This T cell receptor beta chain originates from a study of T cell responses to AZD1222 COVID-19 vaccine. The CDR3 has 13 residues. Trimming cost V 7 bases and J 1 base, with 10 bases left between them. Germline V gene lookup returns CDR1 SNHLY and CDR2 FYNNEI. Regarding the study as a whole: Reports indicate that nearly half of spike-specific TCRs are directed at unmutated variant regions. Spike-spanning, vaccine-associated CD4 TCRs were dominant at 160-218 and 743-854. Donors in the cohort were predominantly white British and more often female, and clonal diversity was possibly underestimated.

As regards this clone: Its target is unknown.

The protocol was immunoSEQ multiplex PCR, while the TCRdb copy is restricted to in-frame clones and leaves out a portion. The sample yields tens of thousands of clones, more than 70% seen once. The TCR comes from an adult in good health. The material was peripheral blood, obtained on day 0 of AZD1222 vaccination. The chain is built from TRBV2 and TRBJ1-2; the D gene is possibly TRBD1 (5 bases). The CDR3 bases are TGTGCCAGCAACCTCAGGGTTAACTATGGCTACACCTTC. It is translated as CASNLRVNYGYTF.